This T cell receptor (beta chain) was sequenced during a study of tumor-infiltrating lymphocytes in glioblastoma multiforme. Study-level points and caveats: TCR plus mutation findings rest on a single glioblastoma patient. No surface-marker sorting into functional T cell subtypes was done. Detected clone frequencies may not reflect cell counts, being RNA-based.

Multiple V-beta primers and a C-beta primer amplified TCRB from RNA. No unique molecular identifiers were described for these TCRB libraries. From the multiplex PCR reads, TCRdb called clonotypes with MiXCR, one entry per CDR3 protein. The top ten hold about 75% of the sample, which has 7,000 to 9,500 distinct CDR3 sequences, 74% seen once. Turning to this clonotype: Its antigen remains unidentified. One end of the junction is discordant with germline, which a read error may explain.

The CDR3 contains 13 residues. The germline V gene has CDR1 MNHNS and CDR2 SASEGT. J is TRBJ2-2 and V is TRBV6-1; D gene unclear. Material: brain tumor tissue. The clonotype originates from a male donor with glioblastoma. This CDR3 is CASSYEGPGELFF. The CDR3 coding sequence is TGTGCCAGCAGTTACGAAGGCCCCGGAGAGCTGTTTTTT.